This is a list of T cell receptor beta chains from one sample in a study of identifying expanded T cells in peripheral blood. Clones were sequenced by immunoSEQ multiplex PCR, and TCRdb holds only the in-frame ones, with some missing. The data contain over 100,000 clones, approximately 88% of them singletons. The sample comprised blood. Receptors were obtained from a person between 18 and 75 years old in good health. CDR3s include the opening cysteine and the closing phenylalanine or tryptophan. D genes are given only for firm matches. Clone size is shown for a subset of rows, as once, few, many or a class of expanded clone.

d_gene	v_gene	len	j_gene	abundance	CDR3nt	CDR3aa
TRBD1	TRBV10-3	13	TRBJ1-2	.	TGTGCCATCAGTGACACAGGGGTTGATGGCTACACCTTC	CAISDTGVDGYTF
.	TRBV5-1	16	TRBJ2-3	.	TGCGCCAGCAGCTTGGCCTGGGGGGCTAGCACAGATACGCAGTATTTT	CASSLAWGASTDTQYF
TRBD1	TRBV6-5	14	TRBJ2-7	once	TGTGCCAGCAGAGCCGGGACAGGGACCTACGAGCAGTACTTC	CASRAGTGTYEQYF
TRBD1	TRBV29-1	14	TRBJ1-2	medium-sized	TGCAGCGTCACCGGACAGGGCCGAAACTATGGCTACACCTTC	CSVTGQGRNYGYTF
.	TRBV18	12	TRBJ2-1	.	TGTGCCAGCTCGACGGGCCGGGATGAGCAGTTCTTC	CASSTGRDEQFF
.	TRBV5-1	14	TRBJ2-7	.	TGCGCCAGCAGCCTCCGACTAGGGTCGTGGGAGCAGTACTTC	CASSLRLGSWEQYF
.	TRBV28	14	TRBJ2-7	few	TGTGCCAGCAGGTATGACCACTCTACCTACGAGCAGTACTTC	CASRYDHSTYEQYF
TRBD1	TRBV7-2	14	TRBJ1-1	.	TGTGCCAGCAGCCCGCAGGGGGGGGACACTGAAGCTTTCTTT	CASSPQGGDTEAFF
.	TRBV5-1	13	TRBJ2-5	.	TGCGCCAGCAGCTTGGGGGGGCTAGAGACCCAGTACTTC	CASSLGGLETQYF
TRBD2	TRBV18	17	TRBJ2-1	.	TGTGCCAGCTCACATCGTAGTGTAGCGGGAGGGGACAATGAGCAGTTCTTC	CASSHRSVAGGDNEQFF
TRBD1	TRBV5-1	17	TRBJ2-7	.	TGCGCCAGCAGCTTGGTAATTCGGGACAGTGCTTCCTACGAGCAGTACTTC	CASSLVIRDSASYEQYF
TRBD1	TRBV9	14	TRBJ1-6	.	TGTGCCAGCAACTCACAGGGGGATGATTCACCCCTCCACTTT	CASNSQGDDSPLHF
TRBD1	TRBV18	16	TRBJ1-4	.	TGTGCCAGCTCACCGCTAACGGACAGGGTGAATGAAAAACTGTTTTTT	CASSPLTDRVNEKLFF
.	TRBV28	16	TRBJ2-4	.	TGTGCCAGCAGTTCAGACAGGATTTTAGCCAAAAACATTCAGTACTTC	CASSSDRILAKNIQYF
TRBD1	TRBV7-9	18	TRBJ1-4	.	TGTGCCAGCAGATCCGGGACAGGCCCGGACGGCTACAATGAAAAACTGTTTTTT	CASRSGTGPDGYNEKLFF
.	TRBV30	14	TRBJ2-2	.	TGTGCCTGGAGGGCCCCTTCAGGGGCCGGGGAGCTGTTTTTT	CAWRAPSGAGELFF
TRBD1	TRBV5-6	13	TRBJ2-7	.	TGTGCCAGCAGCCAGGGACAGGTCTACGAGCAGTACTTC	CASSQGQVYEQYF
.	TRBV10-3	12	TRBJ2-7	.	TGTGCCATCAAAGGGGAACAGGACGAGCAGTACTTC	CAIKGEQDEQYF
TRBD2	TRBV5-1	15	TRBJ2-5	.	TGCGCCAGCAGCTTTAGCGGGGGGAGCCAGGAGACCCAGTACTTC	CASSFSGGSQETQYF
.	TRBV13	13	TRBJ1-6	.	TGTGCCAGCAGCGTATACAGGGTCTCGGCCCTCCACTTT	CASSVYRVSALHF
TRBD1	TRBV18	15	TRBJ1-4	.	TGTGCCAGCTCACCTAGACAGGGGGTTGGTGAAAAACTGTTTTTT	CASSPRQGVGEKLFF
TRBD2	TRBV18	16	TRBJ2-1	.	TGTGCCAGCTCACTTAACCGCCCTAGCGGGGTGAATGAGCAGTTCTTC	CASSLNRPSGVNEQFF
TRBD1	TRBV11-3	18	TRBJ1-4	.	TGTGCCAGCAGCGTTTGGACAGGGGAGTCGGCAACTAATGAAAAACTGTTTTTT	CASSVWTGESATNEKLFF
.	TRBV2	13	TRBJ2-6	.	TGTGCCAGCACCACGACCGGGGCCAACGTCCTGACTTTC	CASTTTGANVLTF
.	TRBV4-1	14	TRBJ2-7	few	TGCGCCAGCAGCCAGGGTGGGGACCGGGGAAAGCAGTACTTC	CASSQGGDRGKQYF
TRBD1	TRBV9	15	TRBJ2-5	.	TGTGCCAGCAGCGTAGCCCAGGGGGTGCAAGAGACCCAGTACTTC	CASSVAQGVQETQYF
.	TRBV9	16	TRBJ2-5	.	TGTGCCAGCAGCGTCCCGGAAAAACGATACCAAGAGACCCAGTACTTC	CASSVPEKRYQETQYF
.	TRBV11-2	14	TRBJ1-1	.	TGTGCCAGCACCCAAAGTCGAGGGAACACTGAAGCTTTCTTT	CASTQSRGNTEAFF
TRBD1	TRBV7-8	17	TRBJ1-2	.	TGTGCCAGCAGCTTCCACCGTCCGGGACAGGGGTCTCATGGCTACACCTTC	CASSFHRPGQGSHGYTF
.	TRBV5-1	12	TRBJ2-1	.	TGCGCCAGCAGCTTGCTAGGAATGCTGCAGTTCTTC	CASSLLGMLQFF
TRBD2	TRBV14	16	TRBJ2-3	.	TGTGCCAGCAGCTCTTTCTGGACTAGTTCCCCAGATACGCAGTATTTT	CASSSFWTSSPDTQYF
.	TRBV7-9	14	TRBJ2-1	.	TGTGCCAGCAGCCGTGAGGGGGATACGCGGGAGCAGTTCTTC	CASSREGDTREQFF
.	TRBV11-2	15	TRBJ2-5	.	TGTGCCAGCAGCTCTACGAGGCAGGGTCGAGAGACCCAGTACTTC	CASSSTRQGRETQYF
TRBD1	TRBV28	16	TRBJ1-5	.	TGTGCCAGCAGGGAGACCTCCGCGACAGGGTGGAAGCCCCAGCATTTT	CASRETSATGWKPQHF
TRBD1	TRBV25-1	14	TRBJ2-5	.	TGTGCCAGCAGTGAAGGACAGGGGATAGAGACCCAGTACTTC	CASSEGQGIETQYF
.	TRBV4-2	15	TRBJ1-4	few	TGTGCCAGCAGGGACGGACAGATCGGGGATGAAAAACTGTTTTTT	CASRDGQIGDEKLFF
.	TRBV7-3	15	TRBJ2-1	.	TGTGCCAGCAGCCCTGCCGGGGTCTCCTACAATGAGCAGTTCTTC	CASSPAGVSYNEQFF
.	TRBV6-5	13	TRBJ1-5	.	TGTGCCAGCAGCCCACTCGAGGGACAGCCCCAGCATTTT	CASSPLEGQPQHF
TRBD2	TRBV2	16	TRBJ2-7	once	TGTGCCAGCAGGGCGGGGGAAGGAATCCTTATCAACGAGCAGTACTTC	CASRAGEGILINEQYF
.	TRBV2	11	TRBJ1-1	.	TGTGCCAGCAGTTACCACCCACAGGCTATTTTT	CASSYHPQAIF
.	TRBV19	16	TRBJ1-5	.	TGTGCCAGTAGTATCTCATACGGGGGCAGCGGACAGCCCCAGCATTTT	CASSISYGGSGQPQHF
.	TRBV6-5	16	TRBJ2-6	.	TGTGCCAGCAGTTACTACAGGTCCTCAGGGGCCAACGTCCTGACTTTC	CASSYYRSSGANVLTF
.	TRBV6-6	15	TRBJ2-3	.	TGTGCCAGCAGTTACTCGGACAGCTCCACAGATACGCAGTATTTT	CASSYSDSSTDTQYF
.	TRBV7-9	16	TRBJ1-2	.	TGTGCCAGCAGCTTAGGCTGGGACTTAGCTAACTATGGCTACACCTTC	CASSLGWDLANYGYTF
TRBD1	TRBV5-6	11	TRBJ1-1	.	TGTGCCAGCAGCTTCCAGGGGGTGGCTTTCTTT	CASSFQGVAFF
TRBD1	TRBV5-1	13	TRBJ2-5	.	TGCGCCAGCAGCTCACAGGGGAAAGAGACCCAGTACTTC	CASSSQGKETQYF
.	TRBV6-5	15	TRBJ2-7	.	TGTGCCAGCAGTTACTCCCCGGGACCACCCCACGAGCAGTACTTC	CASSYSPGPPHEQYF
.	TRBV4-2	19	TRBJ1-4	.	TGTGCCAGCAGCCAAGAGGCCGGGACGGGATTTGCAACTAATGAAAAACTGTTTTTT	CASSQEAGTGFATNEKLFF
TRBD1	TRBV6-1	14	TRBJ2-7	.	TGTGCCAGCAGTGTCAACAGGGGCTCCTACGAGCAGTACTTC	CASSVNRGSYEQYF
.	TRBV7-6	15	TRBJ1-4	once	TGTGCCAGCAGCCCCGCCGAAGGGCGTCCTGAAAAACTGTTTTTT	CASSPAEGRPEKLFF
.	TRBV6-4	16	TRBJ2-3	.	TGTGCCAGCAGAGCCACCAGCGGGTCTAGCACAGATACGCAGTATTTT	CASRATSGSSTDTQYF